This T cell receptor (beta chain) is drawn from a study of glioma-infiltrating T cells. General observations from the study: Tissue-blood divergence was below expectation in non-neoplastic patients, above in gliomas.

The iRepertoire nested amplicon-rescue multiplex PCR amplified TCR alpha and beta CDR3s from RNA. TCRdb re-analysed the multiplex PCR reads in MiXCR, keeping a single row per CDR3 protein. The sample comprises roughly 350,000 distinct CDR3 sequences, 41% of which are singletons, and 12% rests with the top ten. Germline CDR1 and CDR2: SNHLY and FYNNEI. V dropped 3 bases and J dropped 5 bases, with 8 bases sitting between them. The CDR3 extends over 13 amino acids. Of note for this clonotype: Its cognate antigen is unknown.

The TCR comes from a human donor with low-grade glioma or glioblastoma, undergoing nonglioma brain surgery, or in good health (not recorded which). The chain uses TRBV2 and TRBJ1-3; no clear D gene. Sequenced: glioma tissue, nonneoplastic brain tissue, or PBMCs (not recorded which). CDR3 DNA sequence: TGTGCCAGCAGTGAGACATTACGAAACACCATATATTTT. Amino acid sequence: CASSETLRNTIYF. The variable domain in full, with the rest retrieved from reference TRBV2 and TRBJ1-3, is EPEVTQTPSHQVTQMGQEVILRCVPISNHLYFYWYRQILGQKVEFLVSFYNNEISEKSEIFDDQFSVERPDGSNFTLKIRSTKLEDSAMYFCASSETLRNTIYFGEGSWLTVV.